These 9 T cell receptor beta chains were sequenced from one sample in a study of control samples from healthy donors and cancer patients. This table comes from immunoSEQ multiplex PCR, and its TCRdb copy is limited to in-frame clones, with some not included. The sample holds around 78,000 clones, roughly 93% seen once. The sample was blood. Receptor source: a woman aged 18-29 years in good health.

The rearrangement uses TRBV7-8 and TRBJ1-6; weak D call: TRBD1 (6 bases). Per germline, CDR1 SGHVS and CDR2 FQNEAQ. The CDR3 consists of 17 residues. Trimming removed 6 bases at V and 2 bases at J, with 17 bases between. CDR3 sequence reads: CASRSASGATYNSPLHF. The DNA for the CDR3 is TGTGCCAGCAGATCAGCATCAGGGGCTACCTATAATTCACCCCTCCACTTT.

This chain joins TRBV4-1 and TRBJ2-5; 9 bases are a match to TRBD2. The ends lost 0 bases at V and 6 bases at J; junction bases unmatched: 5. From germline, CDR1 is MGHRA and CDR2 YSYEKL. The CDR3 contains 15 residues. CDR3 DNA sequence: TGCGCCAGCAGCCAAGATCCTAGCGGGATTAAGACCCAGTACTTC. Translated, it gives CASSQDPSGIKTQYF.

The gene calls are TRBV4-3 and TRBJ2-1, with 8 nucleotides matching TRBD2. This CDR3 contains 16 residues. CDR1 is LGHNA and CDR2 is YSLEER in the germline V gene. With V trimmed by 0 bases and J by 4 bases, 5 bases remained unmatched. The chain's CDR3 is CASSQESGGWYNEQFF. The DNA for the CDR3 is TGCGCCAGCAGCCAAGAATCGGGAGGGTGGTACAATGAGCAGTTCTTC.

CDR3 DNA: TGTGCCAGCTCCGACGGGACATTGGTAGCTCAGCCCCAGCATTTT. This encodes CASSDGTLVAQPQHF. The rearrangement joins TRBV6-5 to TRBJ1-5; D possibly corresponds to TRBD1 (6 bases). The CDR3 covers 15 residues. Germline CDR1 reads MNHEY; CDR2 reads SVGAGI. Trimming removed 8 bases from V and 6 bases from J, with 20 bases in between.

The J gene is TRBJ1-5, the V gene TRBV19; D remains unclear. Trimming shortened V by 3 bases and J by 5 bases, and 11 bases separated the two germline ends. The CDR3 extends over 14 amino acids. Germline V gene data show CDR1 as LNHDA and CDR2 as SQIVND (reference sequence). Here the CDR3 reads CASSISGGHQPQHF. The DNA of the CDR3 is TGTGCCAGTAGTATCTCCGGCGGGCATCAGCCCCAGCATTTT.

This rearrangement joins TRBV7-2 to TRBJ2-7; D may be TRBD2 (6 bases). Germline V gene sequence: CDR1 SGHTA, CDR2 FQGNSA. This CDR3 has 14 residues. Trimming took off 4 bases at V and 6 bases at J, with 16 bases between the two ends. CDR3 DNA sequence: TGTGCCAGCAGCTCAGCAGGGCGGGATTTCGAGCAGTACTTC. Amino acid sequence: CASSSAGRDFEQYF.

The CDR3 DNA follows: TGTGCCAGCAGTCCAAACCCGGGAAACTGGGGGACTAGCGGGAGCTACGAGCAGTACTTC. The encoded protein is CASSPNPGNWGTSGSYEQYF. J is TRBJ2-7 and V is TRBV28; 14 bases match TRBD2. With 5 bases clipped from V and 3 bases from J, the junction kept 18 bases outside the gene matches. The CDR3 loop spans 20 amino acids. The germline gives CDR1 MDHEN, CDR2 SYDVKM.

The chain joins TRBV9 to TRBJ2-2; 10 bases match TRBD2. This CDR3 is 17 amino acids long. V gave up 1 base and J gave up 6 bases; unmatched junction bases: 9. The germline V gene has CDR1 SGDLS and CDR2 YYNGEE. Here the CDR3 reads CASSVTPAGGQAGELFF. For the CDR3, the DNA is TGTGCCAGCAGCGTAACCCCAGCGGGGGGGCAGGCCGGGGAGCTGTTTTTT. The full variable domain, in which reference TRBV9 and TRBJ2-2 provide the parts outside the CDR3, is DSGVTQTPKHLITATGQRVTLRCSPRSGDLSVYWYQQSLDQGLQFLIQYYNGEERAKGNILERFSAQQFPDLHSELNLSSLELGDSALYFCASSVTPAGGQAGELFFGEGSRLTVL.

The chain links TRBV9 to TRBJ1-4; weak D call: TRBD1 (6 bases). The CDR3 runs to 14 residues. V was cut by 2 bases and J by 7 bases, with 12 bases left in between. Germline CDR1 and CDR2: SGDLS and YYNGEE. CDR3 in DNA: TGTGCCAGCAGCGTCAGACAGGAGGGTGAAAAACTGTTTTTT. This gives the protein CASSVRQEGEKLFF.